This entry lists 6 T cell receptor beta chains sequenced from one sample in a study of vaccination and CD4 T cells after COVID-19. For these receptors, no antigen is known. Treatment indicated: roughly ten-day PBMC culture with coronavirus spike peptide pools or control peptides (ViraFEST assay). With the Oncomine TCR Beta short-read assay, DNA from cultured CD4+ T cells was sequenced. One entry per CDR3 protein results from TCRdb running MiXCR on the PCR reads. Here the sample spans approximately 5,800 distinct CDR3 sequences, around 70% being singletons. Sequencing was done on a sample of CD4+ T cells from blood, cultured in vitro. These receptors came from a human donor who had recovered from COVID-19.

This clonotype is large. V and J are TRBV12-3 or TRBV12-4 and TRBJ1-5, with TRBD1 matching 10 bases. The CDR3 runs 21 residues. Trimming cost V 3 bases and J 7 bases; bases outside gene matches: 24. The CDR3 sequence: CASSFRSPLRDRGMYGQPQHF. Written as DNA, the CDR3 is TGTGCCAGCAGTTTCCGGTCTCCCCTCCGGGACAGGGGTATGTACGGGCAGCCCCAGCATTTT.

The rearrangement links TRBV20-1 to TRBJ1-1; tentative D call: TRBD1 (6 bases). The germline CDR1 and CDR2 sequences are DFQATT and SNEGSKA (reference sequence). This CDR3 has 12 residues. V lost 2 bases and J lost 8, with 12 bases in between. CDR3 residues: CSARSGAVEAFF. In nucleotides, the CDR3 is TGCAGTGCTAGATCGGGGGCGGTGGAAGCTTTCTTT.

This chain connects TRBV7-2 to TRBJ2-1; 8 bases map to TRBD1. This CDR3 is built from 14 residues. The junction had 6 bases not matched to a gene; V was cut back by 4 bases and J by 7 bases. Germline CDR1 is SGHTA and CDR2 is FQGNSA. In nucleotides, the CDR3 is TGTGCCAGCAGCTGGACAGGGTGGGAGAATGAGCAGTTCTTC. This translates into CASSWTGWENEQFF.

This clonotype is termed medium-sized (0.01 to 0.1%). The V gene is TRBV6-1, the J gene TRBJ2-2; D remains unclear. Germline V gene lookup returns CDR1 MNHNS and CDR2 SASEGT. Deletions cut 5 bases from V and 2 bases from J, with 12 bases between. This CDR3 has 15 amino acids. For the CDR3, the DNA is TGTGCCAGCAGTCCCCGTCTCGCCAACACCGGGGAGCTGTTTTTT. It translates to CASSPRLANTGELFF.

The chain recombines TRBV7-9 with TRBJ2-2; D may be TRBD1 (6 bases). Germline CDR1 is SEHNR and CDR2 is FQNEAQ (reference sequence). Trimming took 5 bases from V and 2 from J, leaving 15 bases between them. The CDR3 sequence is 16 residues long. This CDR3 is CASSIQGRRNTGELFF. The CDR3 bases are TGTGCCAGCAGCATCCAGGGGCGCCGAAACACCGGGGAGCTGTTTTTT.

This chain joins TRBV20-1 and TRBJ2-3, with TRBD2 matching 11 bases. The CDR3 spans 14 residues. J was trimmed by 6 bases and V by 1 base; bases with no gene match: 3. Germline lookup yields CDR1 DFQATT and CDR2 SNEGSKA (reference sequence). Here the CDR3 reads CSARVTSGVDTQYF. In DNA, the CDR3 is TGCAGTGCTAGAGTGACTAGCGGGGTGGATACGCAGTATTTT.